These 5 T cell receptor beta chains share one sample of origin, sequenced in a study of blood T cell repertoires in COVID-19. Produced via immunoSEQ multiplex PCR; TCRdb's table is partial and in-frame only. The sample lists roughly 200,000 clones, roughly 81% occurring once. Sequenced input: peripheral blood. These receptors were taken from a woman older than 75 with acute or convalescent COVID-19.

The V gene is TRBV7-6, the J gene TRBJ2-7, with TRBD2 matching 10 bases. The CDR3 extends over 15 amino acids. The V gene's germline CDR1 is SGHVS and CDR2 FNYEAQ. Germline trimming cut 1 base from V and 4 bases from J; bases unmatched to any gene: 4. The CDR3 protein is CASSLGASGSYEQYF. The CDR3 region has the DNA TGTGCCAGCAGCTTAGGGGCTAGCGGGAGTTACGAGCAGTACTTC.

This rearrangement joins TRBV28 to TRBJ1-2, with TRBD1 as a possible D gene (6 bases). CDR1 is MDHEN, CDR2 SYDVKM, per germline. The CDR3 spans 14 residues. Deletions cut 6 bases from V and 6 bases from J, with 17 bases between. The CDR3: CASRSDTGINGYTF. CDR3 DNA: TGTGCCAGCAGGTCCGATACAGGGATAAATGGCTACACCTTC.

This rearrangement joins TRBV18 to TRBJ1-3; possible D gene TRBD1, 6 bases. This CDR3 has 16 residues. Trimming shortened V by 2 bases and J by 0 bases, and 11 bases separated the two germline ends. Germline lookup yields CDR1 KGHSH and CDR2 LQKENI. This chain's CDR3 is CASSPGGLFSGNTIYF. The CDR3 DNA sequence: TGTGCCAGCTCACCAGGGGGCCTTTTCTCTGGAAACACCATATATTTT.

The chain combines TRBV19 with TRBJ1-2, with 7 bases that match TRBD1. The germline V gene has CDR1 LNHDA and CDR2 SQIVND (reference sequence). The V segment lost 10 bases and the J segment 5 bases; nucleotides outside the gene matches: 13. CDR3 length: 14 residues. CDR3 sequence: CATERDSLGYGYTF. In DNA form, the CDR3 reads TGTGCCACCGAAAGGGACAGCCTGGGGTATGGCTACACCTTC. Variable domain in full (rest from reference TRBV19 and TRBJ1-2): DGGITQSPKYLFRKEGQNVTLSCEQNLNHDAMYWYRQDPGQGLRLIYYSQIVNDFQKGDIAEGYSVSREKKESFPLTVTSAQKNPTAFYLCATERDSLGYGYTFGSGTRLTVV.

V is TRBV6-5 and J is TRBJ2-1; 11 bases match TRBD1. This CDR3 contains 15 residues. CDR1 and CDR2 from the germline V gene are MNHEY and SVGAGI. The V segment lost 6 bases and the J segment 7 bases; nucleotides outside the gene matches: 8. The CDR3 DNA reads as TGTGCCAGCAGCAGGGGACAGGGGGGAAGTAATGAGCAGTTCTTC. It encodes CASSRGQGGSNEQFF.